The rows below give T cell receptor beta chains drawn from one sample of a study of OX40 agonist ivuxolimab in advanced cancers. Sequencing used immunoSEQ multiplex PCR; TCRdb keeps in-frame clones, though not all of them. The sample holds about 150,000 clones, approximately 94% seen once. The specimen comprised CD4+ or CD8+ T cells sorted from blood, sampled in a trial of the OX40 agonist ivuxolimab. The receptors originated from an adult with an advanced solid tumor such as melanoma, head and neck, liver or kidney cancer. The CDR3 runs from the conserved cysteine through the conserved F or W. D genes are given only for firm matches. Size is stated for part of the rows, as once, few or many counts, or as a class when the clone is expanded.

j_gene	d_gene	v_gene	abundance	CDR3aa	CDR3nt
TRBJ1-2	.	TRBV10-2	.	CASTGRGATSNYGYTF	TGCGCCAGCACCGGACGGGGGGCCACCTCTAACTATGGCTACACCTTC
TRBJ1-4	TRBD1	TRBV6-5	.	CASRIDRVEGKLFF	TGTGCCAGCAGAATCGACAGGGTGGAAGGAAAACTGTTTTTT
TRBJ1-1	.	TRBV29-1	once	CSVEVGGRGSTEAFF	TGCAGCGTTGAAGTAGGAGGGAGAGGGTCCACTGAAGCTTTCTTT
TRBJ1-4	TRBD1	TRBV7-2	.	CASSARTGREKLFF	TGTGCCAGCAGCGCCCGGACAGGGCGTGAAAAACTGTTTTTT
TRBJ2-1	.	TRBV27	.	CASSLGLGDEQFF	TGTGCCAGCAGTTTAGGACTTGGGGATGAGCAGTTCTTC
TRBJ2-7	TRBD1	TRBV27	.	CASSFLGQGRGEQYF	TGTGCCAGCAGTTTTCTGGGACAGGGCCGGGGAGAGCAGTACTTC
TRBJ2-5	.	TRBV6-6	.	CASSYSGGVQETQYF	TGTGCCAGCAGTTACTCAGGAGGGGTTCAAGAGACCCAGTACTTC
TRBJ2-7	.	TRBV6-6	few	CASSAQGYEQYF	TGTGCCAGCAGCGCGCAGGGCTACGAGCAGTACTTC
TRBJ1-5	.	TRBV30	.	CAWNDGGGINQPQHF	TGTGCCTGGAATGACGGGGGCGGGATCAATCAGCCCCAGCATTTT
TRBJ2-3	TRBD1	TRBV11-2	.	CASSQSAPGQIQYF	TGTGCCAGCAGCCAATCGGCCCCGGGACAGATTCAGTATTTT
TRBJ1-2	.	TRBV14	.	CASSQSGYGYTF	TGTGCCAGCAGCCAGTCAGGGTATGGCTACACCTTC
TRBJ2-5	.	TRBV5-7	.	CAEGGEETQYF	TGTGCCGAGGGGGGGGAAGAGACCCAGTACTTC
TRBJ2-1	TRBD1	TRBV11-3	.	CASSSDGQADEQFF	TGTGCCAGCAGCTCGGACGGACAGGCTGATGAGCAGTTCTTC
TRBJ2-6	.	TRBV7-9	.	CASSPSLGANVLTF	TGTGCCAGCAGCCCCAGCCTGGGGGCCAACGTCCTGACTTTC
TRBJ2-3	.	TRBV7-9	once	CASSLASTDTQYF	TGTGCCAGCAGCTTAGCGAGCACAGATACGCAGTATTTT
TRBJ1-1	.	TRBV28	.	CASINTEAFF	TGTGCCAGCATCAACACTGAAGCTTTCTTT
TRBJ2-1	TRBD1	TRBV6-1	.	CAISGTGGKYNEQFF	TGTGCCATCAGTGGCACAGGGGGCAAATACAATGAGCAGTTCTTC
TRBJ2-5	TRBD1	TRBV19	.	CASSMGTAWRETQYF	TGTGCCAGTAGTATGGGGACAGCGTGGCGGGAGACCCAGTACTTC
TRBJ1-2	.	TRBV7-2	.	CASSRREGPNYGYTF	TGTGCCAGCAGCCGCCGAGAGGGCCCAAACTATGGCTACACCTTC
TRBJ2-1	TRBD2	TRBV4-3	once	CASSLGTSGRAYNEQFF	TGCGCCAGCAGCTTGGGGACTAGCGGGAGGGCTTACAATGAGCAGTTCTTC
TRBJ1-2	.	TRBV5-4	.	CASSLVGGYGYTF	TGTGCCAGCAGCTTGGTAGGAGGCTATGGCTACACCTTC
TRBJ2-3	.	TRBV4-2	.	CASGVGEAVTDTQYF	TGTGCCAGCGGGGTGGGGGAGGCCGTCACAGATACGCAGTATTTT
TRBJ1-2	.	TRBV25-1	.	CASSEGRGGYTF	TGTGCCAGCAGTGAGGGAAGGGGCGGCTACACCTTC
TRBJ2-7	.	TRBV10-3	.	CAISSGSPDTYEQYF	TGTGCCATCAGTTCTGGGTCTCCCGACACCTACGAGCAGTACTTC
TRBJ1-1	.	TRBV7-9	.	CASSSRDVTEAFF	TGTGCCAGCAGCTCCCGGGACGTCACTGAAGCTTTCTTT
TRBJ1-5	TRBD1	TRBV28	.	CASSSGQGYNQPQHF	TGTGCCAGCAGTTCTGGACAGGGTTACAATCAGCCCCAGCATTTT
TRBJ2-5	TRBD1	TRBV9	.	CASSRQGTSAGSIQETQYF	TGTGCCAGCAGTAGACAGGGTACCTCCGCCGGGTCCATCCAAGAGACCCAGTACTTC
TRBJ2-6	TRBD1	TRBV6-5	.	CASGQGRSGANVLTF	TGTGCCAGCGGACAGGGACGGTCTGGGGCCAACGTCCTGACTTTC
TRBJ1-2	.	TRBV7-9	.	CASSFSQGRGYTF	TGTGCCAGCAGCTTTTCACAGGGTAGGGGCTACACCTTC
TRBJ2-6	.	TRBV5-1	.	CASSLQPGATSGANVLTF	TGCGCCAGCAGCTTGCAGCCAGGGGCGACCTCCGGGGCCAACGTCCTGACTTTC
TRBJ2-1	TRBD2	TRBV2	once	CASRVIGRPSGGESYNEQFF	TGTGCCAGCAGAGTGATCGGGAGGCCTAGCGGGGGCGAATCCTACAATGAGCAGTTCTTC
TRBJ2-7	TRBD2	TRBV19	.	CASSTTGTSGHYEQYF	TGTGCCAGTAGTACAACCGGGACTAGCGGCCACTACGAGCAGTACTTC
TRBJ1-1	.	TRBV9	.	CASSGRQNTEAFF	TGTGCCAGCAGCGGACGGCAGAACACTGAAGCTTTCTTT
TRBJ2-1	.	TRBV20-1	.	CSAPRTREQFF	TGCAGTGCTCCCCGGACCAGGGAGCAGTTCTTC
TRBJ1-5	.	TRBV7-9	.	CASSLREVQPQHF	TGTGCCAGCAGCTTAAGGGAGGTTCAGCCCCAGCATTTT
TRBJ1-2	.	TRBV28	.	CASSSQEPYGYTF	TGTGCCAGCAGTTCACAGGAGCCCTATGGCTACACCTTC
TRBJ1-1	TRBD1	TRBV27	.	CASSRGQVGGTEAFF	TGTGCCAGCAGTCGGGGACAGGTAGGGGGCACTGAAGCTTTCTTT
TRBJ1-5	.	TRBV7-6	.	CASSSGSQGQPQHF	TGTGCCAGCAGCTCGGGTTCTCAGGGACAGCCCCAGCATTTT
TRBJ2-7	.	TRBV4-1	.	CASSQVGSGNYEQYF	TGCGCCAGCAGCCAAGTTGGTTCGGGCAACTACGAGCAGTACTTC
TRBJ2-4	.	TRBV7-2	.	CASTNPRWGDIQYF	TGTGCCAGCACCAACCCAAGGTGGGGGGACATTCAGTACTTC
TRBJ2-3	TRBD1	TRBV7-2	once	CASSNEGARADTQYF	TGTGCCAGCAGCAACGAGGGGGCTCGGGCAGATACGCAGTATTTT
TRBJ2-1	TRBD2	TRBV9	.	CASSATLSGRNTMNEQFF	TGTGCCAGCAGCGCCACCCTTAGCGGGAGGAACACAATGAATGAGCAGTTCTTC
TRBJ1-1	TRBD1	TRBV5-1	.	CASSQKTGLNTEAFF	TGCGCCAGCAGCCAGAAGACAGGGCTGAACACTGAAGCTTTCTTT
TRBJ2-7	.	TRBV28	.	CASSSPPLYEQYF	TGTGCCAGCAGCTCCCCCCCCCTCTACGAGCAGTACTTC
TRBJ2-1	.	TRBV18	.	CASSRSGTYNEQFF	TGTGCCAGCTCCCGATCCGGGACGTACAATGAGCAGTTCTTC
TRBJ2-1	.	TRBV19	.	CASSPRRAGEQFF	TGTGCCAGTAGTCCAAGGAGAGCGGGTGAGCAGTTCTTC
TRBJ2-5	TRBD2	TRBV5-4	.	CASSPGTTKETQYF	TGTGCCAGCAGCCCTGGGACTACCAAAGAGACCCAGTACTTC
TRBJ2-5	TRBD1	TRBV2	.	CASSRTGVATQETQYF	TGTGCCAGCAGTAGGACAGGTGTGGCTACCCAAGAGACCCAGTACTTC
TRBJ1-2	.	TRBV30	.	CAWSRQYGYTF	TGTGCCTGGAGTAGACAGTATGGCTACACCTTC
TRBJ1-6	.	TRBV11-3	.	CASNTYMGNNSPLHF	TGTGCCAGCAACACCTACATGGGAAATAATTCACCCCTCCACTTT
TRBJ1-6	.	TRBV5-6	.	CASSLRQMNSPLHF	TGTGCCAGCAGCTTAAGGCAGATGAATTCACCCCTCCACTTT
TRBJ2-3	.	TRBV9	.	CASSVVGGLGDTQYF	TGTGCCAGCAGCGTAGTGGGGGGACTGGGGGATACGCAGTATTTT
TRBJ1-5	.	TRBV19	.	CASSIDREGNQPQHF	TGTGCCAGTAGTATAGACAGGGAAGGGAATCAGCCCCAGCATTTT
TRBJ2-5	.	TRBV5-1	.	CASSLAQDRLGETQYF	TGCGCCAGCAGCTTGGCCCAGGACCGTCTGGGGGAGACCCAGTACTTC
TRBJ1-6	.	TRBV6-5	.	CASSSQGYNSPLHF	TGTGCCAGCAGTTCGCAGGGTTATAATTCACCCCTCCACTTT
TRBJ1-1	.	TRBV13	.	CASSLRVLWTEAFF	TGTGCCAGCAGCTTACGGGTACTTTGGACTGAAGCTTTCTTT
TRBJ1-6	.	TRBV5-1	.	CASSSSMGGYNSPLHF	TGCGCCAGCAGCTCGTCAATGGGGGGCTATAATTCACCCCTCCACTTT
TRBJ1-1	TRBD1	TRBV7-2	.	CASSTRTGWVTEAFF	TGTGCCAGCAGCACAAGGACAGGGTGGGTCACTGAAGCTTTCTTT
TRBJ2-7	.	TRBV29-1	.	CSVEKKGRHFEQYF	TGCAGCGTTGAAAAGAAGGGACGCCATTTCGAGCAGTACTTC